The rows below give T cell receptor beta chains drawn from one sample of a study of human T cells and chemical hapten exposure. TCRdb recomputed calls from the RACE reads with MiXCR, one row per CDR3 protein. The sample includes about 97,000 distinct CDR3 sequences, roughly 27% seen only once; the top ten take 10% to 13%. Material: whole blood, obtained in connection with sensitization to the hapten diphenylcyclopropenone (DPC). These receptors were collected from a man between 35 and 55 years old with alopecia areata. Some clones in this sample may be carry-over from other donors' samples. Each CDR3 is given with its conserved first and last residue. The D gene is left open where the match is weak. Size is omitted from some rows. Given values are once, few, many or a class for expanded clones.

V: TRBV2
size: once
D: TRBD2
J: TRBJ2-1
CDR3: CASRSGRAADEQFF
DNA: TGTGCCAGCAGATCCGGGAGGGCCGCTGATGAGCAGTTCTTC

V: TRBV28
size: -
D: -
J: TRBJ1-5
CDR3: CASSLGQGNNQPQHF
DNA: TGTGCCAGCAGTTTAGGCCAGGGCAACAATCAGCCCCAGCATTTT

V: TRBV7-8
size: few
D: TRBD2
J: TRBJ2-4
CDR3: CASSLGLAGEAKNIQYF
DNA: TGTGCCAGCAGCTTAGGACTAGCGGGAGAAGCCAAAAACATTCAGTACTTC

V: TRBV9
size: -
D: -
J: TRBJ2-5
CDR3: CASSGALYQETQYF
DNA: TGTGCCAGCAGCGGGGCCCTGTACCAAGAGACCCAGTACTTC

V: TRBV12-3/TRBV12-4
size: few
D: -
J: TRBJ1-1
CDR3: CASSFSQGEAFF
DNA: TGTGCCAGCAGTTTTTCTCAGGGAGAAGCTTTCTTT

V: TRBV6-5
size: -
D: TRBD1
J: TRBJ1-1
CDR3: CASSYRQGGRDMNTEAFF
DNA: TGTGCCAGCAGTTACAGACAGGGAGGGCGAGACATGAACACTGAAGCTTTCTTT

V: TRBV12-3/TRBV12-4
size: once
D: -
J: TRBJ2-5
CDR3: CASSLEGVRETQYF
DNA: TGTGCCAGCAGTTTAGAGGGGGTCCGGGAGACCCAGTACTTC

V: TRBV28
size: few
D: -
J: TRBJ2-6
CDR3: CASSSPRGAAGANVLTF
DNA: TGTGCCAGCAGTAGCCCCAGGGGGGCCGCTGGGGCCAACGTCCTGACTTTC

V: TRBV12-3/TRBV12-4
size: -
D: -
J: TRBJ2-7
CDR3: CASSLARAVTWDEQYF
DNA: TGTGCCAGCAGTTTAGCGAGGGCAGTGACTTGGGACGAGCAGTACTTC

V: TRBV12-3/TRBV12-4
size: few
D: -
J: TRBJ2-7
CDR3: CASSGAPREQYF
DNA: TGTGCCAGTTCAGGGGCCCCAAGGGAGCAGTACTTC

V: TRBV6-2/TRBV6-3
size: -
D: TRBD2
J: TRBJ2-1
CDR3: CASCSGRGHYNEQFF
DNA: TGTGCCAGTTGTAGCGGGAGGGGGCACTACAATGAGCAGTTCTTC

V: TRBV5-1
size: many
D: -
J: TRBJ2-5
CDR3: CASSLGQLLQETQYF
DNA: TGCGCCAGCAGCTTGGGACAGCTCCTCCAAGAGACCCAGTACTTC

V: TRBV28
size: few
D: TRBD2
J: TRBJ2-1
CDR3: CASSPSGLAQYNEQFF
DNA: TGTGCCAGCAGTCCGTCGGGACTAGCGCAATACAATGAGCAGTTCTTC

V: TRBV30
size: -
D: -
J: TRBJ1-2
CDR3: CAWSVLGNYGYTF
DNA: TGTGCCTGGAGTGTACTTGGGAACTATGGCTACACCTTC

V: TRBV24-1
size: -
D: TRBD1
J: TRBJ1-2
CDR3: CATSDPGQGNYGYTF
DNA: TGTGCCACCAGTGACCCGGGACAGGGGAACTATGGCTACACCTTC

V: TRBV4-1
size: few
D: TRBD1
J: TRBJ1-6
CDR3: CASSRQTGGVNSPLHF
DNA: TGCGCCAGCAGCCGCCAAACAGGGGGCGTTAATTCACCCCTCCACTTT

V: TRBV28
size: -
D: -
J: TRBJ2-6
CDR3: CASSPLGGANVLTF
DNA: TGTGCCAGCAGTCCTCTAGGCGGGGCCAACGTCCTGACTTTC

V: TRBV7-2
size: -
D: TRBD2
J: TRBJ2-1
CDR3: CASSLEASGSPNEQFF
DNA: TGTGCCAGCAGCTTAGAGGCTAGCGGGAGCCCCAATGAGCAGTTCTTC

V: TRBV6-1
size: -
D: TRBD2
J: TRBJ2-7
CDR3: CASGYPAGGPFEQYF
DNA: TGTGCCAGCGGGTACCCAGCGGGAGGGCCGTTCGAGCAGTACTTC

V: TRBV21-1
size: few
D: -
J: TRBJ2-4
CDR3: CASSKGGLAGAYLLLLAKNIQYF
DNA: TGTGCCAGCAGCAAAGGGGGTCTAGCGGGAGCGTACCTCCTCCTACTAGCCAAAAACATTCAGTACTTC